The 5 T cell receptor beta chains in this list originate from one sample, sequenced in a study of untreated major depressive disorder. Their cognate antigens are unknown. The study's findings and limits: Compared with controls, depressed patients showed more TRBV05-01 (Vbeta 5.1) usage in CD4+ T cells.

Only in-frame clones appear in the TCRdb table, and some are missing; sequencing was by immunoSEQ multiplex PCR. The sample contains 17,000 or so clones, about 92% of which appear only once. Sequenced sample: CD4+ T cells from PBMCs. These receptors were taken from a woman aged 40 to 50 with major depressive disorder.

The genes are TRBV30 and TRBJ1-2; 7 nucleotides align to TRBD1. CDR1 GTSNPN and CDR2 SVGIG come from the germline V gene (reference sequence). Trimming removed 0 bases from V and 6 bases from J; junction bases left unmatched: 7. CDR3 length: 14 residues. This chain's CDR3 is CAWSVRGRANGYTF. CDR3 coding DNA: TGTGCCTGGAGTGTAAGGGGGCGCGCGAATGGCTACACCTTC.

The chain links TRBV5-8 to TRBJ1-5; no definite D call. From germline, CDR1 is SGHTS and CDR2 YDEGEE. This CDR3 comprises 16 residues. The V and J ends lost 3 bases and 0 bases respectively, with 13 bases between them. The CDR3, as DNA: TGTGCCAGCAGCTCCAGGATTTACCATAGCAATCAGCCCCAGCATTTT. Its translation is CASSSRIYHSNQPQHF.

V usage is TRBV30 and J usage is TRBJ1-1; 7 nucleotides line up with TRBD1. V lost 2 bases and J lost 11; bases outside the gene matches: 11. This CDR3 region has 13 residues. Germline values: CDR1 GTSNPN, CDR2 SVGIG (reference sequence). The CDR3 sequence: CAWSQNTGVRAFF. CDR3 DNA: TGTGCCTGGAGTCAAAATACAGGGGTCAGGGCTTTCTTT.

The chain combines TRBV2 with TRBJ2-1, with 11 nucleotides matching TRBD1. The CDR3 sequence is 15 residues long. CDR1 is SNHLY and CDR2 is FYNNEI in the germline V gene. V shed 6 bases, J shed 2 bases, and the junction held 3 bases outside the gene matches. Written as DNA, the CDR3 is TGTGCCAGCAGGGAGGACAGGGGGCCCTACAATGAGCAGTTCTTC. It is translated as CASREDRGPYNEQFF.

This chain links TRBV30 with TRBJ1-3; 8 bases fit TRBD1. V gave up 0 bases and J gave up 1 base; unmatched junction bases: 5. Germline loops: CDR1 GTSNPN, CDR2 SVGIG (reference sequence). This CDR3 spans 16 amino acids. The CDR3 coding sequence is TGTGCCTGGAGTGTACGGGGGACAGGATCTGGAAACACCATATATTTT. Its translation: CAWSVRGTGSGNTIYF.